This TCR beta chain derives from a study of blood T cell repertoires in COVID-19. The CDR3 has 16 residues. Losses at the gene ends were 4 bases for V and 4 bases for J; bases not matched to a gene: 7. The V gene's germline CDR1 is SGHRS and CDR2 YFSETQ. Assay: immunoSEQ multiplex PCR; the TCRdb copy retains only in-frame clones and omits some. Among around 500,000 clones listed, approximately 86% were seen once. The rearrangement uses TRBV5-1 and TRBJ2-1, with 11 bases aligning to TRBD2. The clonotype comes from a woman aged 60 to 75 who had recovered from COVID-19. Input material: PBMCs or T cells enriched from blood (not recorded which). The CDR3 sequence: CASSPWTSGQYNEQFF. The CDR3 DNA follows: TGCGCCAGCAGCCCTTGGACTAGCGGGCAATACAATGAGCAGTTCTTC.